This T cell receptor (beta chain) originates from a study of T-cell reconstitution after alpha-beta-depleted transplantation in children. Whole-study findings and limits: T-cell numbers and diversity, one year after transplant, stemmed largely from T cells that were newly produced.

Unique molecular identifiers tagged the TCRbeta library. MiXCR was run by TCRdb on the PCR reads, yielding one entry per CDR3 protein. Of around 94,000 distinct CDR3 sequences in the sample, 4.5% to 7.5% were seen once. This CDR3 contains 12 residues. V was trimmed by 6 bases and J by 12 bases, leaving 17 bases between them. Germline V lookup: CDR1 MNHNY, CDR2 SVGAGI (reference sequence). This clonotype was detected a few times. Antigen: not known. The sequence was obtained from a female patient aged 2 to 10 who had a stem cell transplant for Fanconi anemia, so the T cells may come from the graft donor. The source material was PBMCs, mostly from graft donor cells, sampled 60 days after TCRalphabeta/CD19-depleted stem cell transplant. The chain is built from TRBV6-6 and TRBJ1-1, with D possibly being TRBD1 (5 bases). The CDR3 sequence: CASRSRARGTFF. The CDR3, as DNA: TGTGCCAGCAGGAGCAGGGCCCGGGGGACTTTCTTT.